Listed below are T cell receptor beta chains from one sample, sequenced in a study of Graves' ophthalmopathy and Graves' hyperthyroidism. From the multiplex PCR reads, TCRdb called clonotypes with MiXCR, one entry per CDR3 protein. Here the sample spans 350,000 to 400,000 distinct CDR3 sequences, 15% being singletons. Sequencing input: peripheral blood. The origin of the receptors is a woman aged 18-29 years with stable Graves' hyperthyroidism. CDR3s include the opening cysteine and the closing phenylalanine or tryptophan. D genes are given only for firm matches. The size entry is marked missing in some rows and otherwise reads once, few, many or a size class.

d_gene: TRBD1; v_gene: TRBV7-8; j_gene: TRBJ1-2; abundance: many; CDR3nt: TGTGCCAGCAGCCCGACAGGGGGCCAATTTCATGGCTACACCTTC; CDR3aa: CASSPTGGQFHGYTF
d_gene: TRBD2; v_gene: TRBV20-1; j_gene: TRBJ2-7; abundance: -; CDR3nt: TGCAGTGTAAATTTACTAGCGGGAGTGGAGCAGTACTTC; CDR3aa: CSVNLLAGVEQYF
d_gene: -; v_gene: TRBV6-1; j_gene: TRBJ1-5; abundance: many; CDR3nt: TGTGCCAGCATGAACGGATTCAATCAGCCCCAGCATTTT; CDR3aa: CASMNGFNQPQHF
d_gene: -; v_gene: TRBV6-5; j_gene: TRBJ2-5; abundance: many; CDR3nt: TGTGCCAGCAATTACGCGGCGGGTCTTCAAGAGACCCAGTACTTC; CDR3aa: CASNYAAGLQETQYF
d_gene: -; v_gene: TRBV15; j_gene: TRBJ2-7; abundance: -; CDR3nt: TGTGCCACCAGCAGAGATCGGGGTGGTGGCGAGCAGTACTTC; CDR3aa: CATSRDRGGGEQYF
d_gene: -; v_gene: TRBV12-3/TRBV12-4; j_gene: TRBJ2-7; abundance: many; CDR3nt: TGTGCCAGCAGTCGGGGACGGGAGCAGTACTTC; CDR3aa: CASSRGREQYF
d_gene: TRBD2; v_gene: TRBV5-1; j_gene: TRBJ2-7; abundance: many; CDR3nt: TGCGCCAGCAGCTTGGCCGGAACGACTAGCGGGGGGGGCTACGAGCAGTACTTC; CDR3aa: CASSLAGTTSGGGYEQYF
d_gene: -; v_gene: TRBV19; j_gene: TRBJ1-2; abundance: many; CDR3nt: TGTGCCAGTAGTATAGTCAGGGTACACTATGGCTACACCTTC; CDR3aa: CASSIVRVHYGYTF
d_gene: TRBD1; v_gene: TRBV6-2/TRBV6-3; j_gene: TRBJ1-3; abundance: many; CDR3nt: TGTGCCAGCAGTTACTCGGAGGATGGAGAACAGGGGAAAGGAAACACCATATATTTT; CDR3aa: CASSYSEDGEQGKGNTIYF
d_gene: -; v_gene: TRBV28; j_gene: TRBJ1-6; abundance: -; CDR3nt: TGTGCCAGCAGTACACCTCAGGGACTTAATTCACCCCTCCACTTT; CDR3aa: CASSTPQGLNSPLHF
d_gene: -; v_gene: TRBV25-1; j_gene: TRBJ1-1; abundance: many; CDR3nt: TGTGCCAGCAGTGTGATCAGGCGGGGCAGGGGAATGCTTGTTGACACTGAAGCTTTCTTT; CDR3aa: CASSVIRRGRGMLVDTEAFF
d_gene: -; v_gene: TRBV7-8; j_gene: TRBJ2-7; abundance: many; CDR3nt: TGTGCCAGCAGCTCGAAGGTGCTGGGCTGGATCTACGAGCAGTACTTC; CDR3aa: CASSSKVLGWIYEQYF
d_gene: -; v_gene: TRBV2; j_gene: TRBJ2-7; abundance: few; CDR3nt: TGTGCCAGCAGTGAGGGGGGCTGGCAGTACTTC; CDR3aa: CASSEGGWQYF
d_gene: -; v_gene: TRBV7-7; j_gene: TRBJ2-5; abundance: -; CDR3nt: TGTGCTAGCAGCCGGACTAAGAACCAAGAGACCCAGTACTTC; CDR3aa: CASSRTKNQETQYF
d_gene: -; v_gene: TRBV6-1; j_gene: TRBJ1-3; abundance: many; CDR3nt: TGTGCCAGCAGTGGACTTGGAAGGAGCTCTGGAAACACCATATATTTT; CDR3aa: CASSGLGRSSGNTIYF
d_gene: -; v_gene: TRBV3-1; j_gene: TRBJ2-5; abundance: few; CDR3nt: TGTGCCAGCAGCCGGGTGCAGGGAGCGACCCAGTACTTC; CDR3aa: CASSRVQGATQYF
d_gene: -; v_gene: TRBV6-1; j_gene: TRBJ1-1; abundance: many; CDR3nt: TGTGCCAGCAGTAAAGCTATGAACACTGAAGCTTTCTTT; CDR3aa: CASSKAMNTEAFF
d_gene: -; v_gene: TRBV2; j_gene: TRBJ1-2; abundance: many; CDR3nt: TGTGCCAGCAGTCCCCCTTTATCCTTTAACTATGGCTACACCTTC; CDR3aa: CASSPPLSFNYGYTF
d_gene: -; v_gene: TRBV6-1; j_gene: TRBJ1-5; abundance: -; CDR3nt: TGTGCCAGCAGTGAAGCCGGGGACAATCAGCCCCAGCATTTT; CDR3aa: CASSEAGDNQPQHF
d_gene: -; v_gene: TRBV7-2; j_gene: TRBJ1-2; abundance: -; CDR3nt: TGTGCCAACAGCTTATCGCGGGGGGCACCTGACAACCATGGCTACACCTTC; CDR3aa: CANSLSRGAPDNHGYTF
d_gene: TRBD2; v_gene: TRBV20-1; j_gene: TRBJ2-7; abundance: many; CDR3nt: TGCAGTGCCCATACGGGGGGGCCGGGGGAGCAGTACTTC; CDR3aa: CSAHTGGPGEQYF
d_gene: TRBD2; v_gene: TRBV2; j_gene: TRBJ2-5; abundance: few; CDR3nt: TGTGCCAGCAGTGAAGAGGCGGGAGTAGAGACCCAGTACTTC; CDR3aa: CASSEEAGVETQYF
d_gene: -; v_gene: TRBV12-3/TRBV12-4; j_gene: TRBJ2-7; abundance: many; CDR3nt: TGTGCCAGCAGTTTCGACCAGGGGGGAGTCGAGCAGTACTTC; CDR3aa: CASSFDQGGVEQYF